A single sample is the source of the 9 T cell receptor beta chains below, sequenced in a study of siplizumab effects on memory and regulatory T cells. Data came from immunoSEQ multiplex PCR; TCRdb stores just in-frame clones and leaves some out. In the table there are more than 85,000 clones, about 93% of which are singletons. The specimen sequenced was CD4+ T cells sorted from blood. These receptors were collected from a human donor in good health.

This chain uses TRBV18 with TRBJ2-5; 9 bases map to TRBD1. Germline V gene sequence: CDR1 KGHSH, CDR2 LQKENI. V trimming: 4 bases; J trimming: 1 base; junction bases outside the gene matches: 10. CDR3 length equals 17 residues. CDR3 sequence (DNA): TGTGCCAGCTCACGGGTCCCGGGACAGGGCTCCCAAGAGACCCAGTACTTC. Its translation: CASSRVPGQGSQETQYF.

The J gene is TRBJ2-1, the V gene TRBV5-1; D is unclear. Germline V lookup: CDR1 SGHRS, CDR2 YFSETQ. Between the trimmed V and J ends, which lost 4 bases and 0 bases, there was a span of 8 bases. There are 14 residues in the CDR3. The CDR3 sequence: CASSPSSSYNEQFF. As DNA, the CDR3 is TGCGCCAGCAGCCCCTCAAGCTCCTACAATGAGCAGTTCTTC.

This chain links TRBV18 with TRBJ2-5; weak D call: TRBD2 (6 bases). The V end was cut by 6 bases, the J end by 4 bases, with 15 bases between. This CDR3 is built from 14 residues. Looked up from germline, CDR1 is KGHSH and CDR2 is LQKENI. The CDR3 coding sequence is TGTGCCAGCTCGCGTTCTAGCGCCGGAGAGACCCAGTACTTC. Protein product: CASSRSSAGETQYF. The whole variable domain, remainder taken from reference TRBV18 and TRBJ2-5, is NAGVMQNPRHLVRRRGQEARLRCSPMKGHSHVYWYRQLPEEGLKFMVYLQKENIIDESGMPKERFSAEFPKEGPSILRIQQVVRGDSAAYFCASSRSSAGETQYFGPGTRLLVL.

This clone was observed a handful of times. The chain couples TRBV6-5 to TRBJ1-6, with TRBD1 as a possible D gene (5 bases). The V end was cut by 2 bases, the J end by 14 bases, with 10 bases between. The V gene's germline CDR1 is MNHEY and CDR2 SVGAGI. The CDR3 has 12 residues. The CDR3 loop reads CASSYGASTLHF. The CDR3 coding sequence is TGTGCCAGCAGTTACGGGGCCTCCACCCTCCACTTT.

The gene calls are TRBV11-3 and TRBJ1-1; possibly TRBD1 for D (5 bases). The V end was cut by 4 bases, the J end by 5 bases, with 17 bases between. The CDR3 spans 15 residues. Per the germline V gene, CDR1 is SGHNT and CDR2 is YENEEA. CDR3 DNA sequence: TGTGCCAGCAGCTCTTCCAAAGGAGGGGAGACTGAAGCTTTCTTT. Translated, it gives CASSSSKGGETEAFF. Complete variable domain (other parts from reference TRBV11-3 and TRBJ1-1): EAGVVQSPRYKIIEKKQPVAFWCNPISGHNTLYWYLQNLGQGPELLIRYENEEAVDDSQLPKDRFSAERLKGVDSTLKIQPAELGDSAVYLCASSSSKGGETEAFFGQGTRLTVV.

The chain has TRBV9 and TRBJ2-7, with 7 bases matching TRBD1. V shed 2 bases, J shed 7 bases, and the junction held 15 bases outside the gene matches. CDR3 length equals 16 residues. CDR1 and CDR2 from the germline V gene are SGDLS and YYNGEE. CDR3 amino acids: CASSVYATGTAGEQYF. The CDR3 region has the DNA TGTGCCAGCAGCGTTTACGCAACCGGGACAGCAGGGGAGCAGTACTTC.

The genes are TRBV6-5 and TRBJ1-5; a possible D gene is TRBD1 (6 bases). Germline V CDR1 and CDR2: MNHEY, SVGAGI. The CDR3 covers 15 residues. With 4 bases removed from V and 5 bases from J, the gap between germline ends came to 15 bases. The CDR3 sequence: CASSSRGQTYQPQHF. DNA of the CDR3: TGTGCCAGCAGTTCTCGGGGACAAACCTATCAGCCCCAGCATTTT.

The chain carries TRBV5-1 and TRBJ2-3; 13 bases agree with TRBD2. Germline V gene data show CDR1 as SGHRS and CDR2 as YFSETQ. Trimming removed 4 bases from V and 1 base from J; junction bases left unmatched: 3. This CDR3 spans 16 amino acids. CDR3 loop: CASSHGLAGGTDTQYF. The DNA for the CDR3 is TGCGCCAGCAGCCACGGACTAGCGGGAGGCACAGATACGCAGTATTTT. Supplemented by reference TRBV5-1 and TRBJ2-3, the full variable domain reads KAGVTQTPRYLIKTRGQQVTLSCSPISGHRSVSWYQQTPGQGLQFLFEYFSETQRNKGNFPGRFSGRQFSNSRSEMNVSTLELGDSALYLCASSHGLAGGTDTQYFGPGTRLTVL.

This rearrangement joins TRBV25-1 to TRBJ1-1; D unclear. Trimming shortened V by 5 bases and J by 5 bases, and 12 bases separated the two germline ends. The CDR3 has 13 amino acids. From germline, CDR1 is MGHDK and CDR2 SYGVNS. This CDR3 is CASSSVGKTEAFF. As DNA, the CDR3 is TGTGCCAGCAGTAGTGTGGGGAAGACTGAAGCTTTCTTT.